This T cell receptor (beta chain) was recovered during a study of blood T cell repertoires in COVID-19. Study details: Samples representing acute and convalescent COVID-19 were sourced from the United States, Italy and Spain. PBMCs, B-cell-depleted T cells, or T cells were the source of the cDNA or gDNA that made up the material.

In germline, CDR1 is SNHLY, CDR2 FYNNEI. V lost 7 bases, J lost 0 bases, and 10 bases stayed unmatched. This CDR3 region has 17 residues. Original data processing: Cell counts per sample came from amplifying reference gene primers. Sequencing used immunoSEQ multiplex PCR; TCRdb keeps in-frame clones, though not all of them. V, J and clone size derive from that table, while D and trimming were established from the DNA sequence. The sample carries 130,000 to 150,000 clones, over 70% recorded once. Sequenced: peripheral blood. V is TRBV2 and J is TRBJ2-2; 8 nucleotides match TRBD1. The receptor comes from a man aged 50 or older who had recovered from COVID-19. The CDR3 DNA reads TGTGCCAGCAATGGGGACAGGACACACTCGAACACCGGGGAGCTGTTTTTT. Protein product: CASNGDRTHSNTGELFF.